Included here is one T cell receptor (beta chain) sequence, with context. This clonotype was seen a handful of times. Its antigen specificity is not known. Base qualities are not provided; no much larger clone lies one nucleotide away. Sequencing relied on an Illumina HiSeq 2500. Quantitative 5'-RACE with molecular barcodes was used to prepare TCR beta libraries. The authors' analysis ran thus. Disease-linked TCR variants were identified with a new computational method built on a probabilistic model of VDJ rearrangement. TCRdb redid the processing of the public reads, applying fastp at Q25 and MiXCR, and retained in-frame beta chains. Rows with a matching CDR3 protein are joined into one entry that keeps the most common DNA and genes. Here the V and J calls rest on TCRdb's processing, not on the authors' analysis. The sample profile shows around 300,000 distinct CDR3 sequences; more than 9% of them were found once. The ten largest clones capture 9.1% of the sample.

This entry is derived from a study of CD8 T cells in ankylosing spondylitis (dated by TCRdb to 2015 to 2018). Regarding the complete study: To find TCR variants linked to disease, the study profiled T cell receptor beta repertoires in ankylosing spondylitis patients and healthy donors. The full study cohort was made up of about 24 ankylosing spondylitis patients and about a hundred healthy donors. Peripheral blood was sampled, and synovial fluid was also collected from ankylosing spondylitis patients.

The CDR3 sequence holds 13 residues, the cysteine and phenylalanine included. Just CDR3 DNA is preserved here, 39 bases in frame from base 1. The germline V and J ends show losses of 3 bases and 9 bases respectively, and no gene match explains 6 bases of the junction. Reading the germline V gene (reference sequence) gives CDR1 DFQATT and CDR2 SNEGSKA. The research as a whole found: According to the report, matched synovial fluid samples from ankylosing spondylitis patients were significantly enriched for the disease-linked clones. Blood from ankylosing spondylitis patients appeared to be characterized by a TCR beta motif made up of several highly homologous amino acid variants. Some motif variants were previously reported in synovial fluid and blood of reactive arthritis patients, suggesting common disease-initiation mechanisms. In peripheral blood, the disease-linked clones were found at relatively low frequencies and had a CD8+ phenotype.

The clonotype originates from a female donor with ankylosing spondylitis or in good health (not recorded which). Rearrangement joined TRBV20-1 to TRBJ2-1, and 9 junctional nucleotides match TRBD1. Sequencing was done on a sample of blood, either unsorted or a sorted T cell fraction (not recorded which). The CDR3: CSARGQGRGEQFF. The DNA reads TGCAGTGCTAGGGGACAGGGAAGAGGTGAGCAGTTCTTC.